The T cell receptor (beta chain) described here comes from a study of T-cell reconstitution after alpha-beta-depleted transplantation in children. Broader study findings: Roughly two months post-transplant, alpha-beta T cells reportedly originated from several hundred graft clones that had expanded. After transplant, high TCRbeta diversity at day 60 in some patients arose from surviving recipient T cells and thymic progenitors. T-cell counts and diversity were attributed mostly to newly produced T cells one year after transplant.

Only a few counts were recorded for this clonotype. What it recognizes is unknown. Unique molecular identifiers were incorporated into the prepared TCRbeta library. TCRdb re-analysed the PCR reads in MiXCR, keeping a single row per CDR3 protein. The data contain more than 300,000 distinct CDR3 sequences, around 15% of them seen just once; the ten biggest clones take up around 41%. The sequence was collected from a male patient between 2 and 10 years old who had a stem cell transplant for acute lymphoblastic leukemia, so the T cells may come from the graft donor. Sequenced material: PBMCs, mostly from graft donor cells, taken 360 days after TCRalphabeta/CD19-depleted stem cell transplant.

CDR3 nucleotide sequence: TGCGCCAGCAGCCTAAGCCCGGGGACAGGAGTCACAGATACGCAGTATTTT. It yields the protein CASSLSPGTGVTDTQYF. This chain uses TRBV4-3 with TRBJ2-3, with 8 positions matching TRBD1. CDR1 and CDR2 (germline): LGHNA, YSLEER. V lost 4 bases, J lost 2 bases, and 11 bases stayed unmatched. There are 17 residues in the CDR3.